The clone carrying this TCR beta chain was observed a few times. The study ran its PCR with 60 Vbeta and 13 Jbeta primers. The data were produced by immunoSEQ multiplex PCR, yet TCRdb's version contains in-frame clones alone and is incomplete. The top ten clones hold 6% to 8.5% of a sample with approximately 140,000 clones, 55% to 75% of them seen once. The data belong to a study of cytomegalovirus exposure and HLA in healthy donors. Material: PBMCs. The clonotype was recovered from a woman in her fifties or sixties in good health and CMV-seropositive.

CDR3 nucleotides: TGTGCCAGCAGCTCGCAGGGCCCAAATGAAAAACTGTTTTTT. Residues: CASSSQGPNEKLFF. The chain carries TRBV5-4 and TRBJ1-4; D is possibly TRBD1 (5 bases). Trimming took off 3 bases at V and 5 bases at J, with 11 bases between the two ends. This CDR3 comprises 14 residues. CDR1 is SGHNT and CDR2 is YYREEE in the germline V gene (reference sequence).